These T cell receptor beta chains were read from a single sample in a study of vaccination effects on CD4 cells after COVID-19. The protocol was immunoSEQ multiplex PCR, while the TCRdb copy is restricted to in-frame clones and leaves out a portion. The sample includes 15,000 to 20,000 clones, 65% to 75% seen only once; the top ten take around a fifth. These TCRs are of unknown antigen specificity. The starting material was CD4+ T cells from PBMCs cultured with SARS-CoV-2 spike peptides, obtained after COVID-19 vaccination. The receptors shown here come from a human donor who had a prior SARS-CoV-2 infection. CDR3s include the opening cysteine and the closing phenylalanine or tryptophan.

V gene	CDR3 protein
TRBV7-9	CASSLADRNEQFF
TRBV29-1	CSVTTWSINEQFF
TRBV9	CASSVELADNYNEQFF
TRBV6-2/TRBV6-3	CASSYRGRVPNYGYTF
TRBV12-5	CASGLVLSQDFYEQYF
TRBV5-6	CASSVGGTDTQYF
TRBV11-2	CASSFVAGAQETQYF
TRBV4-2	CASSPSTGTDKIDYTF
TRBV5-1	CASSLGMNTEAFF
TRBV19	CASSMVSAGDEKLFF
TRBV20-1	CSAVYDKQFF
TRBV5-4	CASSRRGSGYTGELFF
TRBV19	CASKGPNQPQHF
TRBV11-3	CASSLGGGQLSSYNEQFF
TRBV20-1	CSASEYRGSNTEAFF
TRBV2	CASIKREGYNEQFF
TRBV27	CASSLSLGETQYF
TRBV27	CASSLSGRGNEKLFF
TRBV5-4	CASSFGASGGAAYEQFF
TRBV13	CASSTKRNLAKNIQYF
TRBV7-2	CASSSQGGAGSYEQYF
TRBV9	CASSVEDGGSSYNEQFF
TRBV14	CASSPRLAGELFF
TRBV11-3	CASSLVYRDNLIDPYEQYF
TRBV7-9	CASRGTNINNEQFF
TRBV5-4	CASSPGQKRGYQETQYF
TRBV18	CASSPSLSETQYF
TRBV14	CASSQDDLAGTKNIQYF
TRBV19	CASNAGWSTDTQYF
TRBV15	CATSRGGAGELFF
TRBV7-2	CASSPSGRTDTQYF
TRBV7-8	CASSLAQQGREQYF
TRBV7-6	CASSRALAGATDTQYF
TRBV7-9	CASRETGGSYEQYF
TRBV6-1	CASSADRRTFNYGYTF
TRBV5-4	CASSREGAYTEAFF
TRBV9	CASSYSGTGVGNTIYF
TRBV6-1	CASSEALGGSEETQYF
TRBV10-3	CAIRGQGDNSPLHF
TRBV6-5	CASWVGQGFSSPLHF
TRBV7-3	CASSSAGTEGDTQYF
TRBV10-3	CAIRGRGHSGNEQFF
TRBV15	CATSRRQGTYEQYF
TRBV14	CASSQTYEQYF
TRBV19	CASSIGPGSNQPQHF
TRBV7-9	CASSLGRGARDEQFF
TRBV20-1	CSASTGGVVGYTF
TRBV11-2	CASSLRLAGGGGTDTQYF
TRBV5-1	CASSLESLGNTEAFF